This T cell receptor beta chain was documented in a study of T-cell memory formation after mild COVID-19. Points on this clonotype: Its antigen remains unidentified.

General observations from the study: The authors did not confirm SARS-CoV-2 specificity of second-wave clones peaking day 37. Cross-reactive memory apparently joined, as some responding clones appeared in pre-infection memory.

Constant-segment primers served in 5'RACE that generated TCR alpha and TCR beta cDNA libraries bearing sample barcodes and UMIs. From the 5' RACE reads, TCRdb called clonotypes with MiXCR, one entry per CDR3 protein. The table shows about 250,000 distinct CDR3 sequences, with roughly 14% occurring only once. The sample comprised PBMCs or a T cell subset sorted from them (not recorded which). The receptor comes from an adult woman who had mild COVID-19 (a few samples of this study predate the infection). Cell type and time point are not known.

DNA for the CDR3: TGTGCCAGCAGCTTTGTCAGAGGCACCGGGGAGCTGTTTTTT. Protein: CASSFVRGTGELFF. V and J are TRBV7-6 and TRBJ2-2; D unresolved. CDR1 is SGHVS, CDR2 FNYEAQ, per germline. The CDR3 is 14 amino acids. Trimming took 3 bases from V and 4 from J, leaving 9 bases between them.